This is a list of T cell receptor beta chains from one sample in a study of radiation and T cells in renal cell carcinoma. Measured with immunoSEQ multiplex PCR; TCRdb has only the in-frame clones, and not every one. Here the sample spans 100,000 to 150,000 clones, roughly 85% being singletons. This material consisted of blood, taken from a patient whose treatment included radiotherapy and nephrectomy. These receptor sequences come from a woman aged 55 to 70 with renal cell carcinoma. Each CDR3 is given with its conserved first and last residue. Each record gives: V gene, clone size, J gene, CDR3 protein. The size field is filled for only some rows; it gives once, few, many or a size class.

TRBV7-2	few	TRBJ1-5	CASTWVSGQGQPQHF
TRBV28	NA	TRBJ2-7	CASTPATGVRQQYF
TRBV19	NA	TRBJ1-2	CASRDRDSYGYTF
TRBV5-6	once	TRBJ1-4	CASSLAGVNEKLFF
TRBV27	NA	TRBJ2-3	CASSSELAGGTQYF
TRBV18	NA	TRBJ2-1	CASSQGTGDRDEQFF
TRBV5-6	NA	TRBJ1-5	CASSLGTGLNQPQHF
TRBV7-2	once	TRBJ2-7	CASSDQTYEQYF
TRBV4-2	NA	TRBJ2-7	CASSQDLPSLYEQYF
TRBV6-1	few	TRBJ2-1	CASSEGVPVFSYNEQFF
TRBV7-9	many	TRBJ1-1	CASSWGTGDVEAFF
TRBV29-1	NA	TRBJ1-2	CSARTGRGSGYTF